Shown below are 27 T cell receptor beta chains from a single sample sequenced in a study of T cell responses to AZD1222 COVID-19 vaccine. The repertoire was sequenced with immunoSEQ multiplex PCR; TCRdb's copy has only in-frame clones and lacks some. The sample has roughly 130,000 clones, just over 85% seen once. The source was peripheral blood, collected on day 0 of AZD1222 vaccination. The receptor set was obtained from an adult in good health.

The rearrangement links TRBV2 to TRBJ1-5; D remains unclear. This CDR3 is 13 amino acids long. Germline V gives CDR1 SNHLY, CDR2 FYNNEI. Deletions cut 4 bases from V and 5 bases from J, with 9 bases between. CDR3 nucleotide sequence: TGTGCCAGCAGTGGGTTGTCGCATCAGCCCCAGCATTTT. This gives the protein CASSGLSHQPQHF.

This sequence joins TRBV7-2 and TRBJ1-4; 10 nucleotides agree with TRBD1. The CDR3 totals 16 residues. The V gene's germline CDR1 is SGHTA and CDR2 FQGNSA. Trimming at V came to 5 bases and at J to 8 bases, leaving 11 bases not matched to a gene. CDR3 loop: CASSERGGQGGEKLFF. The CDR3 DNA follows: TGTGCCAGCAGCGAAAGAGGAGGACAGGGGGGCGAAAAACTGTTTTTT.

The CDR3 nucleotides are TGTGCCAGCAGTCCCCAGGGTCAAGAGACCCAGTACTTC. It codes for CASSPQGQETQYF. This sequence joins TRBV2 and TRBJ2-5; weak D call: TRBD1 (5 bases). Germline CDR1 and CDR2: SNHLY and FYNNEI. Trimming left V 5 bases short and J 2 bases short, with 9 bases between. This CDR3 spans 13 amino acids.

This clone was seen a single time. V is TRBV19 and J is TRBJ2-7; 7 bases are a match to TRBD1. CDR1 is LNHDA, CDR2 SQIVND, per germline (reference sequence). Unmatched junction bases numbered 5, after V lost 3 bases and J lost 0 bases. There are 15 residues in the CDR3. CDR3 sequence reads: CASSMRGPNSYEQYF. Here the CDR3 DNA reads TGTGCCAGTAGTATGAGGGGGCCTAACTCCTACGAGCAGTACTTC.

The CDR3: CSVGLGAGYGYTF. CDR3 DNA: TGCAGCGTTGGTCTGGGGGCGGGCTATGGCTACACCTTC. The chain joins TRBV29-1 to TRBJ1-2; weak D call: TRBD1 (6 bases). The V gene's germline CDR1 is SQVTM and CDR2 ANQGSEA. V lost 4 bases to trimming and J lost 4 bases, with 13 bases between them. This CDR3 spans 13 amino acids.

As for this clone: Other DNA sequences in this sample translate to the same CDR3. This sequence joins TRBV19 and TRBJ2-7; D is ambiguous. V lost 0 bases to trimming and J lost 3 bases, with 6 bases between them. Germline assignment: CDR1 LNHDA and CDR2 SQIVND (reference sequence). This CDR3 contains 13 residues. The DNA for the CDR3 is TGTGCCAGTAGTATAGACAGATACTACGAGCAGTACTTC. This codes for CASSIDRYYEQYF.

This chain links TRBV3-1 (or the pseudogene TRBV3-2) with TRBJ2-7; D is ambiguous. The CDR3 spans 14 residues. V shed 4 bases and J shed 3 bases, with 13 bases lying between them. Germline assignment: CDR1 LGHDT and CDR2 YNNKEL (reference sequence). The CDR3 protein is CASSLRGSIYEQYF. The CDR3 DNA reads TGTGCCAGCAGCCTTAGAGGCAGTATCTACGAGCAGTACTTC.

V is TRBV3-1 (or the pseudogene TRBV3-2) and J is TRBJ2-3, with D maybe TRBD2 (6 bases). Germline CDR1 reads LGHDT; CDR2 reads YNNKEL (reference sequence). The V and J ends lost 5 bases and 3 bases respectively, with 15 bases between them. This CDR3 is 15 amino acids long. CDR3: CASSGGTPATDTQYF. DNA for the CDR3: TGTGCCAGCAGCGGCGGGACTCCAGCTACAGATACGCAGTATTTT.

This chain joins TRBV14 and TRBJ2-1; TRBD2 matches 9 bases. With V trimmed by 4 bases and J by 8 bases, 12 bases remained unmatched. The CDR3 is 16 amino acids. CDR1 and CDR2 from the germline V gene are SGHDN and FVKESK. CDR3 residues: CASSPTMREGRDEQFF. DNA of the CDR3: TGTGCCAGCAGCCCCACTATGCGGGAGGGCCGAGATGAGCAGTTCTTC.

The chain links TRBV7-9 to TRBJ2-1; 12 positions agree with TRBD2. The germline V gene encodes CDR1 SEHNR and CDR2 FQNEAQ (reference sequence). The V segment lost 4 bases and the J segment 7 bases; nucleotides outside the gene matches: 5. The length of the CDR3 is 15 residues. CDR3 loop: CASSSSGGAENEQFF. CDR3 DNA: TGTGCCAGCAGCTCTAGCGGGGGGGCCGAGAATGAGCAGTTCTTC.

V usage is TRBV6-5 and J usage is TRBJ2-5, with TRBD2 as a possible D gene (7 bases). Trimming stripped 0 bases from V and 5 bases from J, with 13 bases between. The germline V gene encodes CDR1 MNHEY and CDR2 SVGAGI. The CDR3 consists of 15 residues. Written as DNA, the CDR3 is TGTGCCAGCAGTTACTCGGGGGGGCGCGGGGAGACCCAGTACTTC. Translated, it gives CASSYSGGRGETQYF.

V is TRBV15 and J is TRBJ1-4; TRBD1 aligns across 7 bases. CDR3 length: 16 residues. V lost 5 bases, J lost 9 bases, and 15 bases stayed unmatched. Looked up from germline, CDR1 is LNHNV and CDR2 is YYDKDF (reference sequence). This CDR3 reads CATSPPVTGLVKKLFF. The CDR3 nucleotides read TGTGCCACCAGCCCCCCCGTGACAGGGCTTGTGAAAAAACTGTTTTTT.

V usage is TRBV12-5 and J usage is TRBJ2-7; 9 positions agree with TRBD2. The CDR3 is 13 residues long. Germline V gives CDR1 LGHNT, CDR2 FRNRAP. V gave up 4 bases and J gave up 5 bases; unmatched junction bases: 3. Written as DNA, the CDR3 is TGTGCTAGTGGTTCCTCTAGCGGGGACGAGCAGTACTTC. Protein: CASGSSSGDEQYF.

Here the CDR3 DNA reads TGTGCCAGCAGCCCCCGGACTGACAATGAGCAGTTCTTC. Protein product: CASSPRTDNEQFF. This chain uses TRBV11-2 with TRBJ2-1; weak D call: TRBD2 (5 bases). The CDR3 totals 13 residues. The V gene lost 5 bases and the J gene lost 5 bases, with 10 bases spanning the gap. Germline V CDR1 and CDR2: SGHAT, FQNNGV.

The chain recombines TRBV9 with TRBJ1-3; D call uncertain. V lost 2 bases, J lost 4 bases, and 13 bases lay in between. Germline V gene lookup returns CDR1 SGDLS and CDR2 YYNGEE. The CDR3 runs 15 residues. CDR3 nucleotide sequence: TGTGCCAGCAGCGTTCAAGGGCTGGGGGGAAACACCATATATTTT. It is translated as CASSVQGLGGNTIYF.

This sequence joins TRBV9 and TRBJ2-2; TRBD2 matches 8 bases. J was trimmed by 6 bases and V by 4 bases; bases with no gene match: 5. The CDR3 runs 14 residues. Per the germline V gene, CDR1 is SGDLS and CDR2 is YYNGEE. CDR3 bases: TGTGCCAGCAGCCCCGGACTAGCTTCCGGGGAGCTGTTTTTT. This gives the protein CASSPGLASGELFF.

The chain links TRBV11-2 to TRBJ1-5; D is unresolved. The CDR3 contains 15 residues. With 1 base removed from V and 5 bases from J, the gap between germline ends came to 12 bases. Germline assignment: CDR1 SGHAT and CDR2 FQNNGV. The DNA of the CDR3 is TGTGCCAGCAGCTTAGGGTGGTCTGCCCATCAGCCCCAGCATTTT. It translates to CASSLGWSAHQPQHF.

The CDR3 sequence: CASSLFVAGELFF. The CDR3 DNA reads TGCGCCAGCAGCTTGTTTGTAGCCGGGGAGCTGTTTTTT. V gene TRBV5-1 combines with J gene TRBJ2-2; the D is unclear. The CDR3 is 13 residues long. Per germline, CDR1 SGHRS and CDR2 YFSETQ. V was shortened by 1 base and J by 6 bases, with 7 bases between the two germline ends. Full variable domain (remainder filled in from reference TRBV5-1 and TRBJ2-2): KAGVTQTPRYLIKTRGQQVTLSCSPISGHRSVSWYQQTPGQGLQFLFEYFSETQRNKGNFPGRFSGRQFSNSRSEMNVSTLELGDSALYLCASSLFVAGELFFGEGSRLTVL.

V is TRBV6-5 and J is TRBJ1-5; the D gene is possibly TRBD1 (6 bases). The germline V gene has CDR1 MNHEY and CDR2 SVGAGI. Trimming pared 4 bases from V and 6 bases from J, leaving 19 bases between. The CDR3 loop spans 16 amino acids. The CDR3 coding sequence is TGTGCCAGCAGTTTAGGGGGAAACAGGGTCGTTCAGCCCCAGCATTTT. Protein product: CASSLGGNRVVQPQHF.

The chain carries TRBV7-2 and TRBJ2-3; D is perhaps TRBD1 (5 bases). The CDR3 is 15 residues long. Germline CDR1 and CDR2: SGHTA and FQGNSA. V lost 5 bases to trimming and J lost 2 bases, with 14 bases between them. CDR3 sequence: CASSLRGTHTDTQYF. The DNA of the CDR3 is TGTGCCAGCAGCCTAAGGGGAACCCACACAGATACGCAGTATTTT.

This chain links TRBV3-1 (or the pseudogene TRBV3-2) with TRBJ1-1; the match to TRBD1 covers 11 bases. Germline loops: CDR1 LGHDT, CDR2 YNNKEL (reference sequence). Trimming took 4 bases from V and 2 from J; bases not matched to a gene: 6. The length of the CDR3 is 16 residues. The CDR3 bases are TGTGCCAGCAGCCCTCCGGACAGGGGGCAAAACACTGAAGCTTTCTTT. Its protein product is CASSPPDRGQNTEAFF.

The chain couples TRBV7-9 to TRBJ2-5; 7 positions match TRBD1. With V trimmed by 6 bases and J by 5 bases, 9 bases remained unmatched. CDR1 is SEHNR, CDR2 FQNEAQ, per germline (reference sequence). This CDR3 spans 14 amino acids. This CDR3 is CASRTGTEGETQYF. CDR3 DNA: TGTGCCAGCAGGACAGGGACGGAAGGGGAGACCCAGTACTTC.

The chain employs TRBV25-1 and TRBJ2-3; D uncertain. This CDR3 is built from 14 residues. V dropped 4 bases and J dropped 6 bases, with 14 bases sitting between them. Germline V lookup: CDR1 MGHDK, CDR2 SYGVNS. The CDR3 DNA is TGTGCCAGCAGTGTGAATCTTGAAGCCGATACGCAGTATTTT. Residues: CASSVNLEADTQYF.

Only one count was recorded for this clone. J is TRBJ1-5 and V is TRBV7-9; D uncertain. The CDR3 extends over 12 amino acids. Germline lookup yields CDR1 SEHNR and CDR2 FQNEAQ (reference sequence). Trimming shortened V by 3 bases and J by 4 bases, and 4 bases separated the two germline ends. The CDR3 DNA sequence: TGTGCCAGCAGCTTCGGGAATCAGCCCCAGCATTTT. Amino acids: CASSFGNQPQHF.

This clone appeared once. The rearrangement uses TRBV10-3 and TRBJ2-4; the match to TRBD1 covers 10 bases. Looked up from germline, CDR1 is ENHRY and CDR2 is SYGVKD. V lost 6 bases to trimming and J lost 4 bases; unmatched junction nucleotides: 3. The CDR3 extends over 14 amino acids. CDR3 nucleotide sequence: TGTGCCATCAGACAGGGACAGGGGAAAAACATTCAGTACTTC. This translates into CAIRQGQGKNIQYF.

In nucleotides, the CDR3 is TGCGCCAGCAGCCAAGTATTCCCTAGCACAGATACGCAGTATTTT. Translation: CASSQVFPSTDTQYF. This rearrangement joins TRBV4-1 to TRBJ2-3; D call uncertain. Trimming took 1 base from V and 0 from J, leaving 8 bases between them. Germline V gene sequence: CDR1 MGHRA, CDR2 YSYEKL. This CDR3 has 15 residues.

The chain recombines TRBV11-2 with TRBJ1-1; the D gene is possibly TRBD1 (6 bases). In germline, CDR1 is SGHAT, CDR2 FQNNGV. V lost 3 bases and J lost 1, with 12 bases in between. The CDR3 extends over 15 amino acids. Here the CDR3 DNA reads TGTGCCAGCAGCTTTTCTCAGGGGCCGAACACTGAAGCTTTCTTT. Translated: CASSFSQGPNTEAFF.